This T cell receptor (beta chain) was sequenced for a study of blood T cells in healthy people across ages. Study observations and caveats: With age, beta diversity per million T cells declined roughly linearly, significantly by around 43. Underestimates were what the diversity estimates from one million T cells were considered to be. Naive T cell percentage by flow cytometry tracked strongly with beta diversity.

This CDR3 spans 15 amino acids. The germline gives CDR1 DFQATT, CDR2 SNEGSKA (reference sequence). With V trimmed by 1 base and J by 1 base, 1 base remained unmatched. Sample-barcoded 5' priming and a J-beta primer mix drove a second PCR of about 7 to 11 cycles. All cDNA molecules were each tagged by a template-switch adaptor with 12 random nucleotides. MiXCR, run by TCRdb on the 5' RACE reads, gives a single entry per CDR3 protein. This sample yields fewer than 2,000,000 distinct CDR3 sequences, of which around 35% are seen a single time; approximately 10% belongs to the top ten. The sample holds a few counts of this clonotype. Antigen unknown.

Sequencing was done on a sample of blood. The receptor was isolated from a woman in her 30s in good health. The chain joins TRBV20-1 to TRBJ2-3; 11 nucleotides agree with TRBD2. CDR3 loop: CSARGGLAGTDTQYF. CDR3 nucleotides: TGCAGTGCTAGAGGGGGACTAGCGGGCACAGATACGCAGTATTTT.